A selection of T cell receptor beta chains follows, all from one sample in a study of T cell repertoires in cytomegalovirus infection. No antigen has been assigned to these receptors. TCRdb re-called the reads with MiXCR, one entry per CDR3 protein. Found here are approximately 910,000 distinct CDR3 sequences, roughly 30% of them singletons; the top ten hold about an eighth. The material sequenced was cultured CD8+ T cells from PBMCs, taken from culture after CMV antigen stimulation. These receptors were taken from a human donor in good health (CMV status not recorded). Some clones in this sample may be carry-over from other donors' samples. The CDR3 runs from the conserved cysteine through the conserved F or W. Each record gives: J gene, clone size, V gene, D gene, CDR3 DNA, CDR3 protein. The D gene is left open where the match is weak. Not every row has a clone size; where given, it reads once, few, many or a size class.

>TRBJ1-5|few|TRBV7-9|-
TGTGCCAGCAGGGTGGATAGCAATCAGCCCCAGCATTTT
CASRVDSNQPQHF
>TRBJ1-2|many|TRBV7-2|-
TGTGCCAGCAGCCCCGACGCCGACAGCTATGGCTACACCTTC
CASSPDADSYGYTF
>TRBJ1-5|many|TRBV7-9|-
TGTGCCAGCAGCTACGGTGGGGCCAATCAGCCCCAGCATTTT
CASSYGGANQPQHF
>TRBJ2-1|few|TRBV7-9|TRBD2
TGTGCCAGCAGCTTAGAGCGGGGGACCTACAATGAGCAGTTCTTC
CASSLERGTYNEQFF
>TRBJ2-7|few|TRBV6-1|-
TGTGCCAGCAGTCTAGGACTTCAGACCAACGAGCAGTACTTC
CASSLGLQTNEQYF
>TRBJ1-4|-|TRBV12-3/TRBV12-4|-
TGTGCCAGCAGTTTTGGGGTGCAGGAAAAACTGTTTTTT
CASSFGVQEKLFF
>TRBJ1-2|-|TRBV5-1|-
TGCGCCAGCAGCTGGGGGTCAGACTATGGCTACACCTTC
CASSWGSDYGYTF
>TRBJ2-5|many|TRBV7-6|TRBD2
TGTGCCAGCAGCTTACCGGGACTAGGTGGGGAGACCCAGTACTTC
CASSLPGLGGETQYF
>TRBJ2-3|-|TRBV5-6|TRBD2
TGTGCCAGCAGCCCGATAGCGGGGGGGACCCCCTCCACAGATACGCAGTATTTT
CASSPIAGGTPSTDTQYF
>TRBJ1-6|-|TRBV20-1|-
TGCAGTGCAGAGACAGTGAATTCCAATTCACCCCTCCACTTT
CSAETVNSNSPLHF
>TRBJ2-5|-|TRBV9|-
TGTGCCAGCAGCGCCACAGGGTCGGGGGAGACCCAGTACTTC
CASSATGSGETQYF
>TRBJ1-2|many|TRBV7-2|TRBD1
TGTGCCAGCAGTCTCCCAGGGGGCGCCTACTATGGCTACACCTTC
CASSLPGGAYYGYTF
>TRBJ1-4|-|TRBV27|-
TGTGCCAGCAGCCCAGAAGGTCAGAATGAAAAACTGTTTTTT
CASSPEGQNEKLFF
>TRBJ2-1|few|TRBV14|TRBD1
TGTGCCAGCAGCCAGTTGTCCGGGACAGTCAATGAGCAGTTCTTC
CASSQLSGTVNEQFF
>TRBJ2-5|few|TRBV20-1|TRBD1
TGCAGTGCTCACCTGACAGGGTCCCAGGAGACCCAGTACTTC
CSAHLTGSQETQYF
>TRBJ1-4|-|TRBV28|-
TGTGCCAGCATGTGGGCAGGGGTAGTTGAAAAACTGTTTTTT
CASMWAGVVEKLFF